These 8 T cell receptor beta chains share one sample of origin, sequenced in a study of blood T cell repertoires in COVID-19. TCRdb's table, derived via immunoSEQ multiplex PCR, lists solely in-frame clones and lacks some. This table holds about 170,000 clones, 82% found once. Specimen: peripheral blood. These TCRs come from a woman aged 70-85 years with acute or convalescent COVID-19.

The gene calls are TRBV11-2 and TRBJ2-5; D ambiguous. Germline CDR1 and CDR2: SGHAT and FQNNGV. This CDR3 has 13 amino acids. Trimming stripped 5 bases from V and 3 bases from J, with 10 bases between. CDR3: CASSPNQEETQYF. The CDR3, as DNA: TGTGCCAGCAGCCCAAACCAGGAAGAGACCCAGTACTTC.

This rearrangement joins TRBV6-2 or TRBV6-3 to TRBJ2-7; 10 bases align to TRBD2. Per the germline V gene, CDR1 is MNHEY and CDR2 is SVGEGT. CDR3 size: 20 residues. Trimming cost V 0 bases and J 4 bases; bases outside gene matches: 18. CDR3 region: CASSYSKSLAGPNRGYEQYF. The CDR3 nucleotides are TGTGCCAGCAGTTACTCGAAATCACTAGCGGGACCCAACCGTGGATACGAGCAGTACTTC.

The chain has TRBV27 and TRBJ2-3; a possible D gene is TRBD2 (5 bases). V was pared by 8 bases and J by 0 bases, with 15 bases between. From germline, CDR1 is MNHEY and CDR2 SMNVEV (reference sequence). This CDR3 has 15 residues. CDR3 sequence (DNA): TGTGCCAGCGCGCGAGGGAGCCTAAGCACAGATACGCAGTATTTT. Its protein product is CASARGSLSTDTQYF.

This clone has a single count. CDR3 region: CAWNGAVYGNTIYF. DNA for the CDR3: TGTGCCTGGAATGGGGCAGTATACGGAAACACCATATATTTT. The rearrangement uses TRBV30 and TRBJ1-3; D is perhaps TRBD1 (5 bases). The V end was cut by 4 bases, the J end by 4 bases, with 14 bases between. Per germline, CDR1 GTSNPN and CDR2 SVGIG (reference sequence). CDR3 length: 14 residues.

V is TRBV7-2 and J is TRBJ1-1; D is perhaps TRBD1 (6 bases). CDR1 and CDR2 from the germline V gene are SGHTA and FQGNSA. The CDR3 has 14 residues. Trimming shortened V by 5 bases and J by 5 bases, and 15 bases separated the two germline ends. This CDR3 is CASSPEGGRTEAFF. CDR3 DNA sequence: TGTGCCAGCAGCCCAGAAGGGGGAAGAACTGAAGCTTTCTTT.

This rearrangement joins TRBV29-1 to TRBJ2-7; 10 bases are a match to TRBD2. Unmatched junction bases numbered 9, after V lost 7 bases and J lost 3 bases. Looked up from germline, CDR1 is SQVTM and CDR2 is ANQGSEA. This CDR3 contains 14 residues. The CDR3 DNA sequence: TGCAGCGCCTTGAGGACTAGCGGATTCTACGAGCAGTACTTC. As protein: CSALRTSGFYEQYF.

The chain joins TRBV19 to TRBJ2-5; D might be TRBD2 (5 bases). Germline values: CDR1 LNHDA, CDR2 SQIVND (reference sequence). The CDR3 runs 14 residues. V lost 3 bases and J 7 bases, leaving 15 bases between the germline ends. The CDR3 sequence is CASSINEDGLTQYF. The CDR3 DNA reads as TGTGCCAGTAGTATTAATGAGGACGGACTGACCCAGTACTTC.

This clone was observed a few times. The chain uses TRBV28 and TRBJ1-1; the D gene is possibly TRBD1 (5 bases). Trimming took 9 bases from V and 11 from J, leaving 19 bases between them. Looked up from germline, CDR1 is MDHEN and CDR2 is SYDVKM. CDR3 length: 12 amino acids. Here the CDR3 reads CASTGLPPGAFF. The CDR3 nucleotides read TGTGCCAGTACAGGCTTACCCCCTGGCGCTTTCTTT.